The 15 T cell receptor beta chains given below trace back to one sample, sequenced in a study of T cells in localized non-small cell lung cancer. Repertoires were generated with immunoSEQ multiplex PCR, while TCRdb's copy carries only in-frame clones and drops some. The repertoire includes under 50,000 clones, around 81% of them detected once, and over 15% sits in the top ten. This sample comprised peripheral blood mononuclear cells, obtained before any cancer treatment. The receptors here all came from a man between 40 and 70 years old with stage III lung adenocarcinoma.

The chain has TRBV6-5 and TRBJ2-1; D is unresolved. Trimming took 6 bases from V and 0 from J, leaving 6 bases between them. CDR3 length equals 13 residues. Germline V gives CDR1 MNHEY, CDR2 SVGAGI. This CDR3 reads CASRLSSYNEQFF. CDR3 nucleotides: TGTGCCAGCAGACTGAGCTCCTACAATGAGCAGTTCTTC.

This chain joins TRBV21-1 and TRBJ2-1; the D call in the table, TRBD1, was not verified against the DNA. TRBV21-1 is tagged as a pseudogene. The CDR3 sequence is 15 residues long. CDR3 in amino acids: CASTESPHRGHEQFF. CDR3 bases: TGTGCCAGCACCGAAAGCCCCCACAGGGGCCATGAGCAGTTCTTC.

With regard to this clone: The same CDR3 also results from other DNA sequences found in this sample. CDR3 in amino acids: CSVEGQGGTDTQYF. CDR3 nucleotide sequence: TGCAGCGTTGAAGGACAGGGAGGCACAGATACGCAGTATTTT. This sequence joins TRBV29-1 and TRBJ2-3, with 7 bases that match TRBD1. The CDR3 has 14 amino acids. Germline V gene sequence: CDR1 SQVTM, CDR2 ANQGSEA. Germline trimming cut 1 base from V and 1 base from J; bases unmatched to any gene: 2.

This clone was seen just once. The chain employs TRBV11-2 and TRBJ1-3; D is unclear. This CDR3 region has 16 residues. The germline V gene encodes CDR1 SGHAT and CDR2 FQNNGV. With 2 bases removed from V and 4 bases from J, the gap between germline ends came to 15 bases. This CDR3 reads CASSLNHGFSGNTIYF. In DNA form, the CDR3 reads TGTGCCAGCAGCTTAAACCACGGTTTTTCAGGAAACACCATATATTTT.

This clone was counted a single time. V and J are TRBV28 and TRBJ1-4; the match to TRBD1 covers 9 bases. The CDR3 consists of 15 residues. CDR1 and CDR2 from the germline V gene are MDHEN and SYDVKM. The trim removed 2 bases at V and 7 bases at J, leaving 5 bases unmatched. The CDR3 protein is CASSLGGQGGEKLFF. The CDR3 DNA is TGTGCCAGCAGTTTAGGGGGACAGGGTGGTGAAAAACTGTTTTTT.

The chain recombines TRBV6-6 with TRBJ2-7, with D hard to call. Germline lookup yields CDR1 MNHNY and CDR2 SVGAGI (reference sequence). This CDR3 is built from 13 residues. V dropped 8 bases and J dropped 13 bases, with 24 bases sitting between them. For the CDR3, the DNA is TGTGCCAGCGGTCCTTTCCTTACCTCCGAGCCTTACTTC. Amino acid sequence: CASGPFLTSEPYF.

For the CDR3, the DNA is TGTGCCTGGAGCCAATTATGGGGTCGGAGAAGTGTCTATGGCTACACCTTC. This gives the protein CAWSQLWGRRSVYGYTF. This chain connects TRBV30 to TRBJ1-2, with no clear D. The CDR3 sequence is 17 residues long. Trimming cost V 3 bases and J 4 bases, with 24 bases left between them. Looked up from germline, CDR1 is GTSNPN and CDR2 is SVGIG (reference sequence).

The chain links TRBV5-1 to TRBJ2-6; no clear D. Looked up from germline, CDR1 is SGHRS and CDR2 is YFSETQ. The length of the CDR3 is 15 residues. Trimming removed 0 bases from V and 2 bases from J, with 6 bases in between. The DNA of the CDR3 is TGCGCCAGCAGCTTGGTGGGGACTGGGGCCAACGTCCTGACTTTC. Translation: CASSLVGTGANVLTF.

This clone has just one count. The V call is TRBV5-1, the J call TRBJ2-4; D perhaps matches TRBD2 (5 bases). This CDR3 region has 14 residues. From germline, CDR1 is SGHRS and CDR2 YFSETQ. The V and J ends lost 3 bases and 2 bases respectively, with 9 bases between them. In nucleotides, the CDR3 is TGCGCCAGCAGCTCGGCGGGTACCAAAAACATTCAGTACTTC. It yields the protein CASSSAGTKNIQYF.

This clone showed up just a few times. The V call is TRBV2, the J call TRBJ2-2; D not resolved. This CDR3 has 14 residues. CDR1 is SNHLY and CDR2 is FYNNEI in the germline V gene. V was cut by 3 bases and J by 5 bases, with 10 bases left in between. CDR3 loop: CASSEAFGTGELFF. As DNA, the CDR3 is TGTGCCAGCAGTGAGGCGTTTGGGACCGGGGAGCTGTTTTTT.

The gene calls are TRBV6-5 and TRBJ1-1; a possible D gene is TRBD1 (5 bases). Germline assignment: CDR1 MNHEY and CDR2 SVGAGI. The V and J ends lost 5 bases and 2 bases respectively, with 12 bases between them. The CDR3 covers 14 residues. In nucleotides, the CDR3 is TGTGCCAGCAGTCCAACGGGGGGTAACACTGAAGCTTTCTTT. It is translated as CASSPTGGNTEAFF.

This clone was detected a few times. The chain has TRBV10-3 and TRBJ2-5, with D perhaps given as TRBD1 or TRBD2 (5 bases each). V was cut by 4 bases and J by 3 bases, with 18 bases left in between. The CDR3 contains 16 residues. Germline V lookup: CDR1 ENHRY, CDR2 SYGVKD. The CDR3 bases are TGTGCCATCAGTGCAGGGAAAGGGCAGGGAGAAGAGACCCAGTACTTC. It codes for CAISAGKGQGEETQYF.

The chain recombines TRBV5-1 with TRBJ2-1, with 14 bases lining up with TRBD2. Germline V gene lookup returns CDR1 SGHRS and CDR2 YFSETQ. The CDR3 contains 16 residues. With V trimmed by 4 bases and J by 6 bases, 6 bases remained unmatched. CDR3 nucleotides: TGCGCCAGCAGCCGGGGGACTAGCGGGGGTCTCAATGAGCAGTTCTTC. Encoded protein: CASSRGTSGGLNEQFF.

The chain is built from TRBV6-5 and TRBJ2-5, with 10 nucleotides matching TRBD2. Germline V gene sequence: CDR1 MNHEY, CDR2 SVGAGI. This CDR3 spans 15 amino acids. The trim removed 0 bases at V and 4 bases at J, leaving 2 bases unmatched. This chain's CDR3 is CASSYSPSGGETQYF. CDR3 nucleotide sequence: TGTGCCAGCAGTTACTCGCCTAGCGGGGGAGAGACCCAGTACTTC.

The genes are TRBV7-6 and TRBJ1-2, with 9 bases fitting TRBD1. V dropped 5 bases and J dropped 2; count of bases not matched to a gene: 9. The CDR3 spans 16 residues. From germline, CDR1 is SGHVS and CDR2 FNYEAQ. As DNA, the CDR3 is TGTGCCAGCAGCCGAGATTTCGGGACAGGGAACTATGGCTACACCTTC. Translating gives CASSRDFGTGNYGYTF.